The 32 T cell receptor beta chains reported below all come from one sample, sequenced in a study of blood T cell repertoires in COVID-19. Using immunoSEQ multiplex PCR, the repertoire was profiled, and TCRdb retains in-frame clones only, with some absent. This table has about 52,000 clones, about four fifths appearing once. The sequencing sample was made of peripheral blood. The receptors derive from an elderly woman with COVID-19, enrolled during active disease.

CDR3 coding DNA: TGTGCCAGTAGTAGGGGACTACTCTACAATGAGCAGTTCTTC. Its protein product is CASSRGLLYNEQFF. The rearrangement uses TRBV19 and TRBJ2-1; 7 nucleotides align to TRBD2. J lost 3 bases, V lost 4 bases, and 3 bases had no gene match. The germline CDR1 and CDR2 sequences are LNHDA and SQIVND (reference sequence). The CDR3 length is 14 residues.

The rearrangement links TRBV3-1 (or the pseudogene TRBV3-2) to TRBJ1-5; possible D gene TRBD1, 6 bases. Germline V CDR1 and CDR2: LGHDT, YNNKEL (reference sequence). V lost 4 bases and J lost 6, with 16 bases in between. The CDR3 runs 15 residues. The CDR3 DNA is TGTGCCAGCAGCCTCGGAGGGGGGGTAGGTCAGCCCCAGCATTTT. Translation gives CASSLGGGVGQPQHF.

The V and J genes are TRBV9 and TRBJ2-3; D not certain. Germline values: CDR1 SGDLS, CDR2 YYNGEE. The CDR3 totals 15 residues. V dropped 0 bases and J dropped 2 bases, with 10 bases sitting between them. CDR3 residues: CASSVESSITDTQYF. CDR3 DNA: TGTGCCAGCAGCGTAGAGAGTAGTATCACAGATACGCAGTATTTT.

J is TRBJ2-3 and V is TRBV4-2, with 8 bases that match TRBD1. The CDR3 totals 15 residues. Germline trimming cut 2 bases from V and 4 bases from J; bases unmatched to any gene: 5. CDR1 is LGHNA and CDR2 is YNFKEQ in the germline V gene. CDR3 sequence reads: CASSQLTGAADTQYF. DNA for the CDR3: TGTGCCAGCAGCCAACTGACAGGGGCGGCAGATACGCAGTATTTT.

The chain has TRBV4-1 and TRBJ2-7, with 7 bases aligning to TRBD1. V dropped 1 base and J dropped 5; count of bases not matched to a gene: 2. The length of the CDR3 is 13 residues. Looked up from germline, CDR1 is MGHRA and CDR2 is YSYEKL. The CDR3 loop reads CASSQGGQHEQYF. The CDR3 DNA follows: TGCGCCAGCAGCCAAGGGGGACAGCACGAGCAGTACTTC.

The chain is built from TRBV5-8 and TRBJ2-3; D is perhaps TRBD1 (6 bases). The germline CDR1 and CDR2 sequences are SGHTS and YDEGEE. The CDR3 has 15 residues. Trimming stripped 4 bases from V and 0 bases from J, with 12 bases between. The CDR3 nucleotides read TGTGCCAGCAGCCCCGGGACACATAGCACAGATACGCAGTATTTT. As protein: CASSPGTHSTDTQYF.

The chain has TRBV29-1 and TRBJ2-2; 10 nucleotides match TRBD2. The ends lost 7 bases at V and 4 bases at J; junction bases unmatched: 6. The CDR3 sequence is 14 residues long. The germline V gene has CDR1 SQVTM and CDR2 ANQGSEA. The CDR3 protein is CSALAGVGTGELFF. In DNA, the CDR3 is TGCAGCGCCCTAGCGGGAGTAGGCACCGGGGAGCTGTTTTTT.

V usage is TRBV19 and J usage is TRBJ2-1; 9 bases are a match to TRBD2. Germline V lookup: CDR1 LNHDA, CDR2 SQIVND (reference sequence). CDR3 length: 18 residues. J was trimmed by 6 bases and V by 3 bases; bases with no gene match: 15. CDR3 DNA sequence: TGTGCCAGTAGTATCTTGGGCGGGGCTAGCGGGATCTCCAATGAGCAGTTCTTC. Translation gives CASSILGGASGISNEQFF.

The chain couples TRBV28 to TRBJ2-3; no reliable D call. Germline CDR1 and CDR2: MDHEN and SYDVKM. CDR3 length: 14 residues. Between the trimmed V and J ends, which lost 8 bases and 2 bases, there was a span of 14 bases. DNA of the CDR3: TGTGCCAGCGCCCCCGGCGGCCCCACAGATACGCAGTATTTT. The encoded protein is CASAPGGPTDTQYF.

This sequence joins TRBV7-9 and TRBJ1-1; 10 positions match TRBD1. Germline V gene sequence: CDR1 SEHNR, CDR2 FQNEAQ (reference sequence). V lost 3 bases, J lost 4 bases, and 5 bases stayed unmatched. The CDR3 extends over 15 amino acids. The CDR3 region is CASSFGTGVITEAFF. CDR3 bases: TGTGCCAGCAGCTTCGGGACAGGGGTGATCACTGAAGCTTTCTTT.

The chain links TRBV6-5 to TRBJ2-7, with 9 bases that match TRBD1. CDR3 length: 14 residues. V shed 4 bases, J shed 2 bases, and the junction held 3 bases outside the gene matches. The germline V gene has CDR1 MNHEY and CDR2 SVGAGI. The CDR3 is CASSFYRGPYEQYF. CDR3 DNA: TGTGCCAGCAGTTTTTACAGGGGGCCCTACGAGCAGTACTTC.

The chain combines TRBV6-6 with TRBJ2-2; 9 nucleotides align to TRBD1. The CDR3 consists of 15 residues. In germline, CDR1 is MNHNY, CDR2 SVGAGI (reference sequence). Losses at the gene ends were 4 bases for V and 6 bases for J; bases not matched to a gene: 6. The CDR3 region has the DNA TGTGCCAGCAGTTCAACAGGGGGCCCTCCCGGGGAGCTGTTTTTT. This translates into CASSSTGGPPGELFF.

The rearrangement uses TRBV2 and TRBJ2-5, with 14 positions matching TRBD2. The trim removed 6 bases at V and 5 bases at J, leaving 5 bases unmatched. This CDR3 has 15 residues. Germline V gene lookup returns CDR1 SNHLY and CDR2 FYNNEI. The CDR3 region is CASSGTSGRKETQYF. DNA of the CDR3: TGTGCCAGCAGCGGGACTAGCGGGAGAAAGGAGACCCAGTACTTC.

The rearrangement joins TRBV9 to TRBJ1-6; TRBD1 agrees at 7 bases. V gave up 0 bases and J gave up 9 bases; unmatched junction bases: 12. Germline-derived CDR1 and CDR2 are SGDLS and YYNGEE. This CDR3 comprises 17 residues. The CDR3 DNA reads as TGTGCCAGCAGCGTAGGTCGGAGAGGGGGCATCGGTTCACCCCTCCACTTT. It translates to CASSVGRRGGIGSPLHF.

The J gene is TRBJ1-2, the V gene TRBV6-5; 8 bases agree with TRBD1. Germline values: CDR1 MNHEY, CDR2 SVGAGI. This CDR3 comprises 12 residues. J gave up 9 bases and V 7 bases, and 7 bases lay outside the gene matches. CDR3 DNA: TGTGCCAGCACCCCAGGGGGCGCCAGCTACACCTTC. It translates to CASTPGGASYTF.

The chain links TRBV29-1 to TRBJ2-2, with D maybe TRBD2 (6 bases). Per the germline V gene, CDR1 is SQVTM and CDR2 is ANQGSEA. The CDR3 runs 12 residues. V was cut by 4 bases and J by 7 bases, with 10 bases left in between. The CDR3 spells CSVAGAVGELFF. The CDR3 DNA reads TGCAGCGTTGCGGGAGCGGTCGGGGAGCTGTTTTTT.

The V call is TRBV10-1, the J call TRBJ1-1, with D possibly being TRBD1 (6 bases). This CDR3 is 12 amino acids long. Trimming left V 6 bases short and J 7 bases short, with 12 bases between. Germline values: CDR1 WNHNN, CDR2 SYGVQD (reference sequence). CDR3 region: CASSPGAGEAFF. CDR3 sequence (DNA): TGCGCCAGCAGCCCAGGGGCTGGTGAAGCTTTCTTT.

This clone has only a few counts. This rearrangement joins TRBV3-1 (or the pseudogene TRBV3-2) to TRBJ2-1; TRBD2 matches 11 bases. The CDR3 is made up of 18 amino acids. The V and J ends lost 1 base and 8 bases, in that order; junction bases with no gene match: 13. The V gene's germline CDR1 is LGHDT and CDR2 YNNKEL (reference sequence). CDR3 region: CASSQAGVSGRVFDEQFF. In nucleotides, the CDR3 is TGTGCCAGCAGCCAAGCCGGAGTTAGCGGGAGGGTATTCGATGAGCAGTTCTTC.

V and J are TRBV13 and TRBJ1-1, with D possibly being TRBD1 (5 bases). Germline CDR1 is PRHDT and CDR2 is FYEKMQ (reference sequence). This CDR3 has 14 residues. With 4 bases removed from V and 4 bases from J, the gap between germline ends came to 13 bases. CDR3: CASSSNRGSTEAFF. The CDR3 nucleotides are TGTGCCAGCAGCTCGAATCGGGGGAGCACTGAAGCTTTCTTT.

The chain combines TRBV27 with TRBJ1-2, with D perhaps matching TRBD1 (6 bases). Looked up from germline, CDR1 is MNHEY and CDR2 is SMNVEV (reference sequence). Trimming removed 7 bases from V and 8 bases from J, with 17 bases in between. This CDR3 spans 13 amino acids. CDR3 protein: CASTRGGGDGYTF. DNA of the CDR3: TGTGCCAGCACCCGAGGGGGGGGCGACGGCTACACCTTC.

The CDR3 DNA is TGCAGCGTTGAAATGGGACAGGGGGCCAGAAACACCATATATTTT. It specifies CSVEMGQGARNTIYF. This chain links TRBV29-1 with TRBJ1-3; 12 bases match TRBD1. Germline CDR1 SQVTM, CDR2 ANQGSEA. This CDR3 has 15 residues. V lost 2 bases and J lost 5; bases outside the gene matches: 4.

The V gene is TRBV14, the J gene TRBJ1-3; no reliable D call. CDR3 length: 14 amino acids. Trimming shortened V by 7 bases and J by 0 bases, and 10 bases separated the two germline ends. Germline V gene sequence: CDR1 SGHDN, CDR2 FVKESK. The CDR3 sequence is CASKATYSGNTIYF. In nucleotides, the CDR3 is TGTGCCAGCAAGGCGACATACTCTGGAAACACCATATATTTT.

The chain links TRBV10-3 to TRBJ2-1, with D perhaps TRBD2 (5 bases). Germline V lookup: CDR1 ENHRY, CDR2 SYGVKD. Trimming stripped 4 bases from V and 6 bases from J, with 13 bases between. CDR3 size: 14 residues. As DNA, the CDR3 is TGTGCCATCAGTGGGACTGATACGGGCAATGAGCAGTTCTTC. It specifies CAISGTDTGNEQFF.

This rearrangement joins TRBV5-1 to TRBJ2-5; no clear D gene. The ends were cut back, 5 bases at V and 5 bases at J, with 10 bases in the middle. CDR1 is SGHRS and CDR2 is YFSETQ in the germline V gene. The CDR3 has 12 residues. CDR3 nucleotides: TGCGCCAGCAGAGCAACCGGTGAGACCCAGTACTTC. Translation gives CASRATGETQYF. The whole variable domain, remainder taken from reference TRBV5-1 and TRBJ2-5, is KAGVTQTPRYLIKTRGQQVTLSCSPISGHRSVSWYQQTPGQGLQFLFEYFSETQRNKGNFPGRFSGRQFSNSRSEMNVSTLELGDSALYLCASRATGETQYFGPGTRLLVL.

The chain joins TRBV30 to TRBJ2-1, with 9 bases fitting TRBD2. CDR1 is GTSNPN, CDR2 SVGIG, per germline (reference sequence). V lost 0 bases and J lost 7; bases outside the gene matches: 7. The CDR3 runs 15 residues. CDR3 DNA sequence: TGTGCCTGGAGTGTACGTAGCGGGGGAAGGAATGAGCAGTTCTTC. Its translation: CAWSVRSGGRNEQFF.

V is TRBV10-2 and J is TRBJ1-5, with 9 bases aligning to TRBD1. The CDR3 runs 15 residues. Trimming at V came to 2 bases and at J to 7 bases, leaving 6 bases not matched to a gene. Looked up from germline, CDR1 is WSHSY and CDR2 is SAAADI. Here the CDR3 reads CASSEHGQGIQPQHF. The CDR3 nucleotides read TGCGCCAGCAGTGAGCATGGACAGGGGATACAGCCCCAGCATTTT.

The chain is built from TRBV28 and TRBJ2-1; TRBD1 matches 7 bases. CDR1 is MDHEN, CDR2 SYDVKM, per germline. Germline trimming cut 2 bases from V and 9 bases from J; bases unmatched to any gene: 7. This CDR3 contains 14 residues. In nucleotides, the CDR3 is TGTGCCAGCAGTTTAGACAGGGAAGGGGGTGAGCAGTTCTTC. Translation: CASSLDREGGEQFF.

The chain links TRBV13 to TRBJ2-1; D perhaps matches TRBD1 (5 bases). V was clipped by 1 base and J by 5 bases, with 6 bases between them. The germline gives CDR1 PRHDT, CDR2 FYEKMQ (reference sequence). The CDR3 has 13 amino acids. The DNA for the CDR3 is TGTGCCAGCAGCTTAGAGGGGAACAATGAGCAGTTCTTC. This translates into CASSLEGNNEQFF.

CDR3 sequence (DNA): TGCGCCAGCAAGACTAGCGGGAGAACCGGGGAGCTGTTTTTT. As protein: CASKTSGRTGELFF. The chain has TRBV5-1 and TRBJ2-2; 12 bases are shared with TRBD2. The germline V gene encodes CDR1 SGHRS and CDR2 YFSETQ. There are 14 residues in the CDR3. V trimming: 6 bases; J trimming: 5 bases; junction bases outside the gene matches: 2.

This sequence joins TRBV6-5 and TRBJ2-5; weak D call: TRBD1 (6 bases). Germline CDR1 reads MNHEY; CDR2 reads SVGAGI. CDR3 size: 13 residues. V lost 5 bases to trimming and J lost 5 bases, with 12 bases between them. The DNA for the CDR3 is TGTGCCAGCAGTCGGCAGGGGACGGAGACCCAGTACTTC. Encoded protein: CASSRQGTETQYF.

The genes are TRBV7-2 and TRBJ1-2, with no clear D. With 5 bases removed from V and 4 bases from J, the gap between germline ends came to 14 bases. The CDR3 consists of 14 residues. The V gene's germline CDR1 is SGHTA and CDR2 FQGNSA. CDR3 protein: CASSPSVPGYGYTF. In DNA, the CDR3 is TGTGCCAGCAGCCCTTCGGTGCCCGGCTATGGCTACACCTTC.

The V and J genes are TRBV19 and TRBJ2-3, with TRBD2 matching over 10 bases. The CDR3 loop spans 15 amino acids. V shed 3 bases, J shed 7 bases, and the junction held 7 bases outside the gene matches. Germline V gene data show CDR1 as LNHDA and CDR2 as SQIVND (reference sequence). The CDR3 sequence is CASSMSGRAPHTQYF. The CDR3 coding sequence is TGTGCCAGTAGTATGAGCGGGAGGGCTCCTCATACGCAGTATTTT.